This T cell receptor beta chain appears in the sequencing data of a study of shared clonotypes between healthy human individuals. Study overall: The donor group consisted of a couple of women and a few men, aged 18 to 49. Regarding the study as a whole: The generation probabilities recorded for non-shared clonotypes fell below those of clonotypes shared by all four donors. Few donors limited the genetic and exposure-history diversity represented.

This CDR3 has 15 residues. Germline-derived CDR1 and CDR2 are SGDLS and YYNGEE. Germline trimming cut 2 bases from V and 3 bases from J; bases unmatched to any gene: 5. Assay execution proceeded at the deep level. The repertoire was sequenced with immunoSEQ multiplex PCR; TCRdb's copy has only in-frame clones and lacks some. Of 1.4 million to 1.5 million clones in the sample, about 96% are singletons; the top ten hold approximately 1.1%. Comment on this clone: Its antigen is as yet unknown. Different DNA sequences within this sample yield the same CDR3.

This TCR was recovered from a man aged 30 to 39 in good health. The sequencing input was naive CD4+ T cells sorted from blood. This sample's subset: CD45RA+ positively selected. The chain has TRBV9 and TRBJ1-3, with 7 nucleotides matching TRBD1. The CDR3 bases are TGTGCCAGCAGCGTCCAGACAGGGAGTGGAAACACCATATATTTT. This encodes CASSVQTGSGNTIYF.